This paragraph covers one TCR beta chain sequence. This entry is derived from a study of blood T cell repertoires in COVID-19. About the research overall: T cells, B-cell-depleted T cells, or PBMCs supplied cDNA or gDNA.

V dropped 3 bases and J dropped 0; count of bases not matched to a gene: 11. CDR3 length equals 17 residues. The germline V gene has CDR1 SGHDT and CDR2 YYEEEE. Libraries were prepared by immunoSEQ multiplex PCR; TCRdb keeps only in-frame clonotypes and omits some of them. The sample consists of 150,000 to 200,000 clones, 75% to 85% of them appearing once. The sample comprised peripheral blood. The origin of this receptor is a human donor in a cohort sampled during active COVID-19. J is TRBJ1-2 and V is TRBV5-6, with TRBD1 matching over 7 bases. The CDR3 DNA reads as TGTGCCAGCAGCTCGGGACAGCTTCTCTACCCTAACTATGGCTACACCTTC. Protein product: CASSSGQLLYPNYGYTF. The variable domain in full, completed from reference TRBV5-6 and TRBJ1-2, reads DAGVTQSPTHLIKTRGQQVTLRCSPKSGHDTVSWYQQALGQGPQFIFQYYEEEERQRGNFPDRFSGHQFPNYSSELNVNALLLGDSALYLCASSSGQLLYPNYGYTFGSGTRLTVV.